The next 11 T cell receptor beta chains were all read from a single sample in a study of cytomegalovirus exposure and HLA in healthy donors (dated by TCRdb to about 2017). Libraries came from the immunoSEQ multiplex PCR assay. For the multiplex PCR, a mixture combining 60 forward primers for TCR Vbeta segments and 13 reverse primers for TCR Jbeta segments was used. As stored in TCRdb, this immuneACCESS dataset retains in-frame rearrangements with V and J assigned. A fraction of the clones does not appear; measured against another copy, unresolved V genes explain less than half of the discrepancy, and the remainder lacks a known reason. For this sample, the table gives about 120,000 clones. Under 2% of the sample is in the top ten clones. What was sequenced was PBMCs. The origin of the receptors is a woman in her thirties or forties in good health and CMV-seropositive.

V and J are TRBV10-3 and TRBJ2-1, with 9 bases fitting TRBD2. This CDR3 is built from 14 residues. CDR1 and CDR2 from the germline V gene are ENHRY and SYGVKD. Trimming removed 4 bases from V and 7 bases from J; junction bases left unmatched: 5. The CDR3 DNA reads TGTGCCATCAGTGGGTCTAGCGGGGAAAATGAGCAGTTCTTC. It yields the protein CAISGSSGENEQFF.

The CDR3 DNA follows: TGTGCCAGCAGTGAGCGGGGAATAACCTACGAGCAGTACTTC. Protein: CASSERGITYEQYF. V is TRBV2 and J is TRBJ2-7, with D possibly matching TRBD2 (6 bases). This CDR3 has 14 amino acids. V was pared by 3 bases and J by 2 bases, with 11 bases between. Germline CDR1 is SNHLY and CDR2 is FYNNEI.

The chain couples TRBV23-1 to TRBJ1-5; unclear D gene. TRBV23-1 is noted as an ORF with a role that remains uncertain. The ends were cut back, 7 bases at V and 2 bases at J, with 18 bases in the middle. The CDR3 length is 16 residues. The CDR3 sequence is CASINSPGLCNQPQHF. CDR3 in DNA: TGCGCCAGCATCAATTCGCCAGGATTGTGCAATCAGCCCCAGCATTTT.

The chain joins TRBV5-8 to TRBJ2-6, with a weak D call TRBD2 (6 bases). V dropped 5 bases and J dropped 1 base, with 10 bases sitting between them. Germline-derived CDR1 and CDR2 are SGHTS and YDEGEE. The CDR3 has 15 residues. CDR3 sequence: CASSSGVSGANVLTF. The CDR3 bases are TGTGCCAGCAGTTCGGGGGTTTCTGGGGCCAACGTCCTGACTTTC.

The chain couples TRBV19 to TRBJ1-3; 10 nucleotides align to TRBD1. Germline CDR1 LNHDA, CDR2 SQIVND (reference sequence). CDR3 size: 13 residues. V lost 11 bases, J lost 8 bases, and 9 bases stayed unmatched. The CDR3 reads CASLGQGRDTIYF. CDR3 coding DNA: TGTGCCTCCCTGGGACAGGGGCGGGACACCATATATTTT.

The chain has TRBV7-2 and TRBJ2-5, with 7 nucleotides matching TRBD2. This CDR3 spans 13 amino acids. V gave up 3 bases and J gave up 2 bases; unmatched junction bases: 0. CDR1 and CDR2 from the germline V gene are SGHTA and FQGNSA. CDR3 amino acids: CASSLGGQETQYF. The CDR3 nucleotides read TGTGCCAGCAGCTTGGGGGGGCAAGAGACCCAGTACTTC.

The chain has TRBV30 and TRBJ1-2; no clear D. Germline CDR1 is GTSNPN and CDR2 is SVGIG (reference sequence). V lost 5 bases and J lost 5, with 12 bases in between. The CDR3 has 12 residues. The CDR3 is CAWGESSYGYTF. CDR3 in DNA: TGTGCCTGGGGGGAGTCCTCTTATGGCTACACCTTC. The whole variable domain, filled in from reference TRBV30 and TRBJ1-2, reads SQTIHQWPATLVQPVGSPLSLECTVEGTSNPNLYWYRQAAGRGLQLLFYSVGIGQISSEVPQNLSASRPQDRQFILSSKKLLLSDSGFYLCAWGESSYGYTFGSGTRLTVV.

This chain uses TRBV11-2 with TRBJ2-1; TRBD2 matches 9 bases. The ends lost 3 bases at V and 2 bases at J; junction bases unmatched: 2. Germline CDR1 is SGHAT and CDR2 is FQNNGV. The CDR3 sequence is 15 residues long. CDR3 region: CASSLTSGPYNEQFF. As DNA, the CDR3 is TGTGCCAGCAGCTTGACTAGCGGACCCTACAATGAGCAGTTCTTC.

This chain uses TRBV28 with TRBJ2-1; TRBD1 agrees at 10 bases. CDR1 is MDHEN and CDR2 is SYDVKM in the germline V gene. V lost 3 bases to trimming and J lost 5 bases; unmatched junction nucleotides: 7. This CDR3 has 16 amino acids. CDR3 in DNA: TGTGCCAGCAGTTTTCAGGACGGGACAGGGGACAATGAGCAGTTCTTC. Protein: CASSFQDGTGDNEQFF.

This chain connects TRBV7-2 to TRBJ2-2; D is perhaps TRBD1 (5 bases). Germline values: CDR1 SGHTA, CDR2 FQGNSA. V gave up 6 bases and J gave up 7 bases, with 12 bases separating them. CDR3 size: 13 residues. The CDR3 sequence: CASREGVSGELFF. CDR3 DNA sequence: TGTGCCAGCAGGGAAGGGGTGAGCGGGGAGCTGTTTTTT.

The gene calls are TRBV18 and TRBJ2-5; 7 bases are shared with TRBD1. The CDR3 is 13 amino acids. Germline V gene lookup returns CDR1 KGHSH and CDR2 LQKENI. The J segment lost 3 bases and the V segment lost 5 bases, leaving 3 bases of the junction unmatched. The CDR3 bases are TGTGCCAGCTCATTCGGACAGGAAGAGACCCAGTACTTC. Translated: CASSFGQEETQYF.